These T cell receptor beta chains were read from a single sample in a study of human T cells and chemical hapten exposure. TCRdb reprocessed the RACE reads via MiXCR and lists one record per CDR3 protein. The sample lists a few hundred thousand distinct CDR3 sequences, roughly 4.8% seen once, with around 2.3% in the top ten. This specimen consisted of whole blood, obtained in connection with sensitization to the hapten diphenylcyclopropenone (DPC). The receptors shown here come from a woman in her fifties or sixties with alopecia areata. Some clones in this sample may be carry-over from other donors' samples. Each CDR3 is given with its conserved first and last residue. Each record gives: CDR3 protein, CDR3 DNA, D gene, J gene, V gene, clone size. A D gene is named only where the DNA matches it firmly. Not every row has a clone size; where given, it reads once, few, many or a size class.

CASGDRMNTEAFF,TGTGCCAGCGGGGACAGAATGAACACTGAAGCTTTCTTT,TRBD1,TRBJ1-1,TRBV6-1,many
CSAREQGYHTEAFF,TGCAGTGCTAGGGAACAGGGTTATCACACTGAAGCTTTCTTT,NA,TRBJ1-1,TRBV20-1,NA
CSARVETGAMNQPQHF,TGCAGTGCTAGAGTAGAGACAGGGGCCATGAATCAGCCCCAGCATTTT,TRBD1,TRBJ1-5,TRBV20-1,NA
CASSRGFEKLFF,TGTGCCAGCAGTCGGGGGTTTGAAAAACTGTTTTTT,NA,TRBJ1-4,TRBV28,many
CSVPVVADTQYF,TGCAGCGTTCCCGTCGTGGCAGATACGCAGTATTTT,NA,TRBJ2-3,TRBV29-1,many
CASSIASRAKNNEQFF,TGTGCCAGTAGTATCGCGTCCAGGGCAAAGAACAATGAGCAGTTCTTC,NA,TRBJ2-1,TRBV19,few
CSADGERETEAFF,TGCAGCGCCGACGGGGAAAGGGAGACTGAAGCTTTCTTT,NA,TRBJ1-1,TRBV29-1,few
CASSLAGTGTRQETQYF,TGTGCCAGCAGCTTAGCTGGGACAGGGACAAGACAAGAGACCCAGTACTTC,TRBD1,TRBJ2-5,TRBV7-2,many
CASSGTAYNSPLHF,TGTGCCAGCAGCGGGACAGCTTATAATTCACCCCTCCACTTT,NA,TRBJ1-6,TRBV9,NA
CASSSPTSGGEETQYF,TGTGCCAGCAGCTCCCCCACTAGCGGGGGGGAGGAGACCCAGTACTTC,TRBD2,TRBJ2-5,TRBV5-4,many
CASSMVRWGASTDTQYF,TGTGCCAGCAGCATGGTTCGGTGGGGGGCCAGCACAGATACGCAGTATTTT,NA,TRBJ2-3,TRBV7-2,few
CASSLAPGQSQPQHF,TGTGCCAGCAGTTTAGCGCCGGGGCAGAGTCAGCCCCAGCATTTT,NA,TRBJ1-5,TRBV12-3/TRBV12-4,NA
CASSPGTSGSFGDTQYF,TGCGCCAGCAGCCCGGGGACTAGCGGGAGTTTTGGAGATACGCAGTATTTT,TRBD2,TRBJ2-3,TRBV4-3,many
CAISSSPTGDTQYF,TGTGCCATCAGTTCCTCCCCGACTGGGGATACGCAGTATTTT,NA,TRBJ2-3,TRBV10-3,few
CASSQDRDRGNEKLFF,TGCGCCAGCAGCCAAGATCGGGACAGGGGCAATGAAAAACTGTTTTTT,TRBD1,TRBJ1-4,TRBV4-3,many
CASSPRGLAGGLTDTQYF,TGTGCCAGCAGCCCCCGGGGCTTAGCGGGGGGCCTCACAGATACGCAGTATTTT,TRBD2,TRBJ2-3,TRBV7-3,many
CSAELAGGLNEQYF,TGCAGTGCGGAACTAGCGGGAGGTTTAAACGAGCAGTACTTC,TRBD2,TRBJ2-7,TRBV20-1,many
CASSPYGGDTGELFF,TGTGCCAGCAGCCCATACGGGGGAGACACCGGGGAGCTGTTTTTT,NA,TRBJ2-2,TRBV12-3/TRBV12-4,many
CSASSSGLYEQYF,TGCAGTGCTAGTTCGAGCGGGTTATACGAGCAGTACTTC,NA,TRBJ2-7,TRBV20-1,many
CASSQSEPSANEQFF,TGCGCCAGCAGTCAATCCGAGCCCAGCGCCAATGAGCAGTTCTTC,NA,TRBJ2-1,TRBV23-1,NA
CSARGGLAGGLEQYF,TGCAGTGCTAGAGGTGGGCTAGCGGGAGGGCTAGAGCAGTACTTC,TRBD2,TRBJ2-7,TRBV20-1,NA
CASSQTGTNQPQHF,TGTGCCAGCAGTCAGACAGGGACGAATCAGCCCCAGCATTTT,TRBD1,TRBJ1-5,TRBV25-1,many
CASSAGYGNQPQHF,TGTGCCAGCAGTGCTGGATACGGCAATCAGCCCCAGCATTTT,NA,TRBJ1-5,TRBV6-1,many
CASSLGGSGSGETQYF,TGTGCCAGCAGCTTGGGAGGTAGCGGGAGCGGGGAGACCCAGTACTTC,TRBD2,TRBJ2-5,TRBV5-5,NA
CASSQSGRNQPQHF,TGTGCCAGCAGCCAGTCGGGACGGAATCAGCCCCAGCATTTT,NA,TRBJ1-5,TRBV14,many
CASSFEGSFYNSPLHF,TGTGCCAGCAGTTTTGAGGGGTCCTTCTATAATTCACCCCTCCACTTT,NA,TRBJ1-6,TRBV27,NA
CSVVIRDRPWQYF,TGCAGCGTGGTTATCCGGGACAGACCGTGGCAGTACTTC,TRBD1,TRBJ2-7,TRBV29-1,many
CASSPSGQGPEAFF,TGTGCCAGCAGCCCGAGCGGTCAGGGTCCTGAAGCTTTCTTT,NA,TRBJ1-1,TRBV7-8,few
CASSYSQDRDTEAFF,TGTGCCAGCAGTTACTCGCAGGACAGGGACACTGAAGCTTTCTTT,TRBD1,TRBJ1-1,TRBV6-5,many
CSAGTGPGEKLFF,TGCAGCGCCGGGACAGGGCCCGGGGAAAAACTGTTTTTT,TRBD1,TRBJ1-4,TRBV29-1,many
CASSLGGEGSPLHF,TGTGCCAGCAGCTTAGGAGGGGAAGGATCACCCCTCCACTTT,NA,TRBJ1-6,TRBV7-2,few
CAWSVGGNQPQHF,TGTGCCTGGAGTGTGGGGGGGAATCAGCCCCAGCATTTT,NA,TRBJ1-5,TRBV30,many
CASSPGLANTGELFF,TGTGCCAGTAGTCCGGGACTAGCTAACACCGGGGAGCTGTTTTTT,TRBD2,TRBJ2-2,TRBV19,few
CASSSPRGGSYNEQFF,TGTGCCAGCAGCTCCCCCCGGGGGGGTAGCTACAATGAGCAGTTCTTC,TRBD2,TRBJ2-1,TRBV7-2,many
CASSQDRGGPPLNQPQHF,TGCGCCAGCAGCCAAGATCGTGGAGGGCCTCCACTCAATCAGCCCCAGCATTTT,NA,TRBJ1-5,TRBV4-1,NA
CASSPPGLAGGLGNEQFF,TGTGCCAGCTCACCACCCGGCCTAGCGGGGGGGCTGGGGAATGAGCAGTTCTTC,TRBD2,TRBJ2-1,TRBV18,many
CASSQDGAANSPLHF,TGTGCCAGCAGCCAAGATGGCGCAGCTAATTCACCCCTCCACTTT,NA,TRBJ1-6,TRBV3-1,NA
CASSREEGGSPKNEQFF,TGTGCCAGCAGCCGAGAAGAGGGCGGGTCTCCTAAAAATGAGCAGTTCTTC,NA,TRBJ2-1,TRBV4-2,NA
CASGGTGLAGELFF,TGTGCTAGTGGAGGAACAGGGTTGGCCGGGGAGCTGTTTTTT,NA,TRBJ2-2,TRBV12-5,many
CASSFSTGGKNTEAFF,TGTGCCAGCAGCTTCTCCACAGGGGGGAAGAACACTGAAGCTTTCTTT,TRBD1,TRBJ1-1,TRBV11-2,few
CSARAVTGASVNYGYTF,TGCAGTGCTAGAGCCGTGACAGGGGCTTCCGTTAACTATGGCTACACCTTC,TRBD1,TRBJ1-2,TRBV20-1,many
CASSLAPESSYNEQFF,TGTGCCAGCAGTTTAGCGCCCGAGAGCTCCTACAATGAGCAGTTCTTC,NA,TRBJ2-1,TRBV12-3/TRBV12-4,many
CASSLDILNTEAFF,TGTGCCAGCAGCTTGGACATCCTGAACACTGAAGCTTTCTTT,NA,TRBJ1-1,TRBV5-4,many
CASSPGLGVDEQYF,TGTGCCAGCAGCCCGGGACTAGGAGTCGACGAGCAGTACTTC,TRBD2,TRBJ2-7,TRBV5-6,many
CASSRDRGGSPLHF,TGTGCCAGCAGTCGGGACAGGGGAGGCTCACCCCTCCACTTT,TRBD1,TRBJ1-6,TRBV12-3/TRBV12-4,many
CATSAGQILNEQFF,TGTGCCACCAGTGCGGGACAGATCCTCAATGAGCAGTTCTTC,TRBD1,TRBJ2-1,TRBV24-1,few
CASSPAGGTLHF,TGTGCCAGCAGCCCTGCTGGGGGGACCCTCCACTTT,NA,TRBJ1-6,TRBV7-6,NA
CASSPRGWGGENIQYF,TGTGCCAGCAGCCCAAGGGGCTGGGGTGGGGAAAACATTCAGTACTTC,NA,TRBJ2-4,TRBV7-2,few
CATRQDTYEQYF,TGTGCCACCAGACAGGATACCTACGAGCAGTACTTC,NA,TRBJ2-7,TRBV10-3,many
CSVDGDPGNTIYF,TGCAGCGTTGACGGGGATCCTGGAAACACCATATATTTT,NA,TRBJ1-3,TRBV29-1,NA
CSAAGLAGGRGHEQYF,TGCAGTGCTGCGGGACTAGCGGGAGGACGCGGCCACGAGCAGTACTTC,TRBD2,TRBJ2-7,TRBV20-1,many
CSAKGPSSTDTQYF,TGCAGTGCTAAGGGACCTTCTAGCACAGATACGCAGTATTTT,NA,TRBJ2-3,TRBV20-1,NA
CASSFRANSYNEQFF,TGTGCCAGCAGCTTTAGGGCGAACTCCTACAATGAGCAGTTCTTC,NA,TRBJ2-1,TRBV7-7,many
CSVEDWPSGRKFAEQYF,TGCAGCGTTGAAGATTGGCCTAGCGGGAGAAAATTTGCCGAGCAGTACTTC,TRBD2,TRBJ2-7,TRBV29-1,many
CASSGRAGVTDTQYF,TGTGCCAGCAGTGGCCGAGCAGGGGTGACCGATACGCAGTATTTT,NA,TRBJ2-3,TRBV6-1,few
CASSSLATWNEQFF,TGTGCCAGTAGTAGCCTAGCGACTTGGAATGAGCAGTTCTTC,NA,TRBJ2-1,TRBV19,few
CASSKGGALTEKLFF,TGTGCCAGCAGTAAGGGCGGGGCCCTAACCGAAAAACTGTTTTTT,NA,TRBJ1-4,TRBV7-2,many
CASSVVGGRELFF,TGTGCCAGCAGCGTAGTAGGAGGGAGAGAGCTGTTTTTT,NA,TRBJ2-2,TRBV9,NA
CASSLGTGGRAGELFF,TGTGCCAGCAGTCTCGGGACAGGGGGCAGGGCCGGGGAGCTGTTTTTT,TRBD1,TRBJ2-2,TRBV28,few